This TCR beta chain was sequenced during a study of lymphopenia after photon versus proton radiotherapy. Broader study findings: Photon-treated patients lost naive T cells and TCR diversity; proton-treated stayed stable. After the lymphocyte nadir, photon-treated repertoires showed oligoclonal expansion, especially of CD8+ Temra cells.

Profiled with immunoSEQ multiplex PCR; TCRdb holds only in-frame clones, not every one. This sample carries 20,000 to 30,000 clones, approximately 89% of them seen once, and the ten largest clones take 5.2%. This CDR3 contains 17 residues. Germline assignment: CDR1 PRHDT and CDR2 FYEKMQ (reference sequence). Germline trimming cut 4 bases from V and 3 bases from J; bases unmatched to any gene: 7. Turning to this clone: Its antigen is undetermined.

The chain links TRBV13 to TRBJ2-4; 12 bases align to TRBD1. Specimen: peripheral blood, collected from a patient treated with photon-based radiotherapy. The TCR sequence derives from a man aged 25-45 years with gastric cancer. The CDR3 nucleotides are TGTGCCAGCAGCTCCCCGGGACAGGGGGCAGTCAAAAACATTCAGTACTTC. It yields the protein CASSSPGQGAVKNIQYF.